This record covers a single T cell receptor (beta chain). These data originate in a study of blood T cell repertoires in COVID-19. As for the study in general: COVID-19 samples collected from the United States, Italy and Spain covered acute and convalescent phases. T cells, B-cell-depleted T cells, or PBMCs provided the cDNA or gDNA that served as material.

V trimming: 4 bases; J trimming: 3 bases; junction bases outside the gene matches: 12. The CDR3 has 17 amino acids. Germline CDR1 SGHNT, CDR2 YENEEA. As originally analysed: Using reference gene primer amplification, nucleated cell counts were estimated. Profiling relied on immunoSEQ multiplex PCR, and the TCRdb table lists in-frame clones only, not all of them. Clone size and the V and J calls come from that table; the DNA yielded D and trimming. Seen here are 55,000 or so clones, about nine tenths observed once, and the top ten hold approximately 6.2%. This sequence was found in a man aged 35 to 55 with acute or convalescent COVID-19. Sequenced input: peripheral blood. The chain employs TRBV11-3 and TRBJ1-1, with TRBD1 identical over 9 bases. CDR3 loop: CASSSGQGSGAHTEAFF. The CDR3 bases are TGTGCCAGCAGCTCCGGACAGGGGTCGGGAGCGCACACTGAAGCTTTCTTT.